The 31 T cell receptor beta chains listed next were all sequenced from one sample in a study of CD8 T cells in Susac syndrome. Random hexamers were used to reverse transcribe the RNA input (about 0.5 to 1 ug). A single record per CDR3 protein comes from TCRdb applying MiXCR to the immunoSEQ multiplex PCR reads. The table lists approximately 270,000 distinct CDR3 sequences, about 93% of them singletons, with 0.07% to 0.09% in the top ten. Sequencing was carried out using CD4+ T cells from PBMCs. The receptors come from a human donor with multiple sclerosis.

V usage is TRBV29-1 and J usage is TRBJ1-1; 7 bases are a match to TRBD1. The CDR3 sequence is 15 residues long. V shed 6 bases, J shed 4 bases, and the junction held 14 bases outside the gene matches. Germline V gene lookup returns CDR1 SQVTM and CDR2 ANQGSEA. The DNA for the CDR3 is TGCAGCGTAGGCAGAAAGGGGGCTTCGGTCACTGAAGCTTTCTTT. It translates to CSVGRKGASVTEAFF.

The chain uses TRBV25-1 and TRBJ2-4, with D possibly being TRBD2 (5 bases). V was trimmed by 1 base and J by 0 bases, leaving 10 bases between them. In germline, CDR1 is MGHDK, CDR2 SYGVNS. The length of the CDR3 is 16 residues. The chain's CDR3 is CASSESSRIAKNIQYF. For the CDR3, the DNA is TGTGCCAGCAGTGAATCTAGCAGGATAGCCAAAAACATTCAGTACTTC. Together with reference TRBV25-1 and TRBJ2-4, the CDR3 gives the full variable domain: EADIYQTPRYLVIGTGKKITLECSQTMGHDKMYWYQQDPGMELHLIHYSYGVNSTEKGDLSSESTVSRIRTEHFPLTLESARPSHTSQYLCASSESSRIAKNIQYFGAGTRLSVL.

J is TRBJ1-3 and V is TRBV10-3; the D is unclear. Trimming took off 6 bases at V and 1 base at J, with 10 bases between the two ends. The CDR3 is 14 residues long. The germline CDR1 and CDR2 sequences are ENHRY and SYGVKD. The CDR3 reads CAISPGPSGNTIYF. The CDR3 bases are TGTGCCATCAGCCCGGGCCCATCTGGAAACACCATATATTTT.

The CDR3 bases are TGTGCCAGCAGCTTGGCCACCGAGCAGTACTTC. The encoded protein is CASSLATEQYF. The chain employs TRBV5-4 and TRBJ2-7; D ambiguous. Germline values: CDR1 SGHNT, CDR2 YYREEE (reference sequence). V was pared by 0 bases and J by 6 bases, with 4 bases between. The CDR3 covers 11 residues.

The chain couples TRBV12-3 or TRBV12-4 to TRBJ2-5; TRBD2 matches at 9 bases. Trimming at V came to 7 bases and at J to 3 bases, leaving 3 bases not matched to a gene. There are 13 residues in the CDR3. CDR3 in DNA: TGTGCCAGCATGGCGGGGGGGAAAGAGACCCAGTACTTC. Amino acids: CASMAGGKETQYF.

The V gene is TRBV6-5, the J gene TRBJ1-3; D may be TRBD1 (5 bases). This CDR3 contains 16 residues. Germline V gene data show CDR1 as MNHEY and CDR2 as SVGAGI. Between the trimmed V and J ends, which lost 4 bases and 2 bases, there was a span of 15 bases. CDR3 coding DNA: TGTGCCAGCAGTTCCCACCTTCCGGGGGCTGGAAACACCATATATTTT. This sequence encodes CASSSHLPGAGNTIYF.

The chain employs TRBV20-1 and TRBJ1-2, with D uncertain. Germline CDR1 reads DFQATT; CDR2 reads SNEGSKA (reference sequence). The CDR3 is 13 amino acids. V was cut by 2 bases and J by 2 bases, with 9 bases left in between. The CDR3 sequence: CSARLDRNYGYTF. DNA for the CDR3: TGCAGTGCTAGACTCGACCGGAACTATGGCTACACCTTC.

This chain uses TRBV12-3 or TRBV12-4 with TRBJ2-1, with 10 positions matching TRBD2. The ends lost 7 bases at V and 6 bases at J; junction bases unmatched: 15. This CDR3 is built from 17 residues. The CDR3, as DNA: TGTGCCAGCAATAGACGGGGTGGAGCGGGAGGGCCCAATGAGCAGTTCTTC. Translated: CASNRRGGAGGPNEQFF.

J is TRBJ2-5 and V is TRBV13; a possible D gene is TRBD1 (5 bases). Between the trimmed V and J ends, which lost 0 bases and 4 bases, there was a span of 15 bases. CDR1 and CDR2 (germline): PRHDT, FYEKMQ (reference sequence). The CDR3 covers 16 residues. The CDR3 loop reads CASSLGSVRQGETQYF. The CDR3 DNA is TGTGCCAGCAGCTTAGGGTCGGTCCGTCAGGGAGAGACCCAGTACTTC.

The rearrangement uses TRBV3-1 and TRBJ2-1; tentatively, D is TRBD2 (6 bases). V lost 2 bases to trimming and J lost 2 bases, with 16 bases between them. This CDR3 contains 17 residues. Germline V gives CDR1 LGHDT, CDR2 YNNKEL (reference sequence). The CDR3 DNA reads TGTGCCAGCAGCCAACGACTAGATCCTAGCCCCTACAATGAGCAGTTCTTC. Amino acids: CASSQRLDPSPYNEQFF.

This chain uses TRBV24-1 with TRBJ1-1; unclear D gene. CDR3 size: 12 residues. Germline loops: CDR1 KGHDR, CDR2 SFDVKD. Deletions cut 9 bases from V and 3 bases from J, with 10 bases between. The CDR3 DNA sequence: TGTGCCACCTCCCTTGGGGACACTGAAGCTTTCTTT. Protein product: CATSLGDTEAFF.

This clonotype is a singleton in its sample. The J gene is TRBJ2-6, the V gene TRBV27; 12 bases are shared with TRBD2. This CDR3 has 18 residues. The V gene's germline CDR1 is MNHEY and CDR2 SMNVEV (reference sequence). The V gene end was trimmed by 4 bases and the J gene end by 2 bases; junction bases not matched to a gene: 6. CDR3 nucleotide sequence: TGTGCCAGCAGTTCCCTAGCGGGAGGGGACGCTGGGGCCAACGTCCTGACTTTC. It encodes CASSSLAGGDAGANVLTF.

This chain joins TRBV13 and TRBJ2-6; 11 nucleotides align to TRBD1. Unmatched junction bases numbered 8, after V lost 5 bases and J lost 2 bases. This CDR3 region has 18 residues. Germline V gene data show CDR1 as PRHDT and CDR2 as FYEKMQ (reference sequence). The CDR3 loop reads CASSPSPGQGAGANVLTF. The CDR3 nucleotides read TGTGCCAGCAGCCCCTCCCCGGGACAGGGGGCTGGGGCCAACGTCCTGACTTTC.

The chain couples TRBV7-9 to TRBJ1-5, with TRBD1 matching over 10 bases. V lost 4 bases to trimming and J lost 1 base; unmatched junction nucleotides: 1. The CDR3 spans 15 residues. The germline V gene has CDR1 SEHNR and CDR2 FQNEAQ (reference sequence). The DNA of the CDR3 is TGTGCCAGCAGCTGGGGACAGGGGAGCAATCAGCCCCAGCATTTT. This encodes CASSWGQGSNQPQHF. The variable domain in full, with the rest retrieved from reference TRBV7-9 and TRBJ1-5, is DTGVSQNPRHKITKRGQNVTFRCDPISEHNRLYWYRQTLGQGPEFLTYFQNEAQLEKSRLLSDRFSAERPKGSFSTLEIQRTEQGDSAMYLCASSWGQGSNQPQHFGDGTRLSIL.

This clonotype was found once. The chain uses TRBV2 and TRBJ1-4; TRBD1 is a possible D gene (6 bases). Germline loops: CDR1 SNHLY, CDR2 FYNNEI. There are 14 residues in the CDR3. V dropped 6 bases and J dropped 12 bases, with 20 bases sitting between them. CDR3 in amino acids: CASRIRDTEWELFF. In nucleotides, the CDR3 is TGTGCCAGCAGGATCCGGGACACCGAGTGGGAACTGTTTTTT.

The chain employs TRBV18 and TRBJ2-1; D is perhaps TRBD1 or TRBD2 (6 bases each). The CDR3 runs 14 residues. V was shortened by 1 base and J by 5 bases, with 9 bases between the two germline ends. Germline values: CDR1 KGHSH, CDR2 LQKENI. CDR3 amino acids: CASSPRGAHNEQFF. The CDR3 bases are TGTGCCAGCTCACCACGGGGGGCCCACAATGAGCAGTTCTTC.

The genes are TRBV27 and TRBJ1-2, with D maybe TRBD1 (5 bases). Between the trimmed V and J ends, which lost 7 bases and 4 bases, there was a span of 19 bases. The germline CDR1 and CDR2 sequences are MNHEY and SMNVEV (reference sequence). The CDR3 runs to 15 residues. CDR3 DNA sequence: TGTGCCAGCACCGGCCTACGGGGGGGTAGCTATGGCTACACCTTC. Amino acids: CASTGLRGGSYGYTF.

This clonotype was recorded once. The V gene is TRBV9, the J gene TRBJ2-3, with 11 bases identical to TRBD2. There are 17 residues in the CDR3. Germline V lookup: CDR1 SGDLS, CDR2 YYNGEE. After removal of 3 bases from V and 2 bases from J, the junction contained 8 bases not matched to a gene. CDR3 region: CASSAQTSGTITDTQYF. CDR3 nucleotide sequence: TGTGCCAGCAGCGCCCAGACTAGCGGGACGATCACAGATACGCAGTATTTT.

The chain is built from TRBV4-3 and TRBJ2-3; TRBD1 aligns across 8 bases. The CDR3 is 15 residues long. Trimming took 1 base from V and 9 from J; bases not matched to a gene: 9. Germline V gene lookup returns CDR1 LGHNA and CDR2 YSLEER. Here the CDR3 reads CASSQGQGPSRTQYF. The CDR3 bases are TGCGCCAGCAGCCAAGGACAGGGGCCGTCCAGAACGCAGTATTTT.

Here the CDR3 reads CASRPSGGPFDEQYF. Here the CDR3 DNA reads TGTGCCAGCAGACCGAGCGGGGGACCGTTCGACGAGCAGTACTTC. The V call is TRBV27, the J call TRBJ2-7; 8 bases agree with TRBD2. In germline, CDR1 is MNHEY, CDR2 SMNVEV (reference sequence). V dropped 6 bases and J dropped 5; count of bases not matched to a gene: 12. CDR3 length equals 15 residues.

This clonotype was observed a single time. J is TRBJ2-1 and V is TRBV5-6, with TRBD2 matching over 12 bases. This CDR3 contains 14 residues. Germline loops: CDR1 SGHDT, CDR2 YYEEEE. J lost 8 bases, V lost 3 bases, and 3 bases had no gene match. Here the CDR3 DNA reads TGTGCCAGCAGCTCGACTAGCGGGAGCCATGAGCAGTTCTTC. It translates to CASSSTSGSHEQFF.

The chain uses TRBV29-1 and TRBJ2-5; possible D gene TRBD2, 6 bases. CDR3 length: 12 residues. CDR1 and CDR2 (germline): SQVTM, ANQGSEA. Trimming left V 4 bases short and J 3 bases short, with 9 bases between. For the CDR3, the DNA is TGCAGCGTTGTGGGCGGGGAAGAGACCCAGTACTTC. Translated: CSVVGGEETQYF. The full variable domain, rest sourced from reference TRBV29-1 and TRBJ2-5, is SAVISQKPSRDICQRGTSLTIQCQVDSQVTMMFWYRQQPGQSLTLIATANQGSEATYESGFVIDKFPISRPNLTFSTLTVSNMSPEDSSIYLCSVVGGEETQYFGPGTRLLVL.

The chain carries TRBV6-1 and TRBJ2-4; possible D gene TRBD1, 6 bases. Trimming took 1 base from V and 1 from J, leaving 26 bases between them. The CDR3 is made up of 21 amino acids. Looked up from germline, CDR1 is MNHNS and CDR2 is SASEGT. The CDR3 DNA is TGTGCCAGCAGTGAAGAAACGGCCAGGGGCTTCCTGGGGTCGGCCAAAAACATTCAGTACTTC. Translation: CASSEETARGFLGSAKNIQYF.

The gene calls are TRBV6-5 and TRBJ1-1, with 7 bases aligning to TRBD1. Unmatched junction bases numbered 9, after V lost 7 bases and J lost 4 bases. Germline CDR1 is MNHEY and CDR2 is SVGAGI. The CDR3 is 14 amino acids. CDR3 sequence (DNA): TGTGCCAGCAAGGGGGCGGCCCGTCTCACTGAAGCTTTCTTT. Translated: CASKGAARLTEAFF.

The chain uses TRBV7-2 and TRBJ2-5, with 10 bases matching TRBD2. V lost 6 bases, J lost 6 bases, and 10 bases stayed unmatched. Germline V gene sequence: CDR1 SGHTA, CDR2 FQGNSA. The CDR3 runs to 15 residues. The CDR3 spells CASSTPSGSLKTQYF. DNA of the CDR3: TGTGCCAGCAGTACCCCTAGCGGGAGTTTAAAGACCCAGTACTTC.

The sample holds one count of this clonotype. The chain links TRBV5-1 to TRBJ1-6; no definite D call. V was shortened by 1 base and J by 9 bases, with 8 bases between the two germline ends. Germline CDR1 and CDR2: SGHRS and YFSETQ. The CDR3 spans 13 residues. The CDR3 loop is CASSLFVSSPLHF. The DNA of the CDR3 is TGCGCCAGCAGCTTGTTCGTCAGTTCACCCCTCCACTTT.

V gene TRBV29-1 combines with J gene TRBJ2-7; D perhaps matches TRBD2 (6 bases). Trimming removed 2 bases from V and 5 bases from J, with 10 bases in between. CDR3 length: 12 amino acids. Germline V gives CDR1 SQVTM, CDR2 ANQGSEA. CDR3 amino acids: CSVEQGGHEQYF. The CDR3 DNA reads as TGCAGCGTTGAACAGGGAGGCCACGAGCAGTACTTC.

V usage is TRBV12-3 or TRBV12-4 and J usage is TRBJ2-4, with D uncertain. There are 15 residues in the CDR3. V lost 1 base and J 2 bases, leaving 9 bases between the germline ends. In nucleotides, the CDR3 is TGTGCCAGCAGTTTAGGCGGTCGACCCAAAAACATTCAGTACTTC. This encodes CASSLGGRPKNIQYF.

The V and J genes are TRBV19 and TRBJ2-1; 8 bases are shared with TRBD2. J lost 2 bases, V lost 5 bases, and 14 bases had no gene match. This CDR3 spans 18 amino acids. CDR1 and CDR2 from the germline V gene are LNHDA and SQIVND (reference sequence). The CDR3 is CASSPRGGLAGTYNEQFF. CDR3 coding DNA: TGTGCCAGTAGTCCCCGAGGGGGGCTAGCGGGTACCTACAATGAGCAGTTCTTC. The full variable domain, its missing parts supplied by reference TRBV19 and TRBJ2-1, is DGGITQSPKYLFRKEGQNVTLSCEQNLNHDAMYWYRQDPGQGLRLIYYSQIVNDFQKGDIAEGYSVSREKKESFPLTVTSAQKNPTAFYLCASSPRGGLAGTYNEQFFGPGTRLTVL.

This sequence joins TRBV13 and TRBJ2-1; D is uncertain. CDR3 length equals 15 residues. Trimming took 2 bases from V and 5 from J, leaving 13 bases between them. Germline CDR1 is PRHDT and CDR2 is FYEKMQ (reference sequence). In nucleotides, the CDR3 is TGTGCCAGCAGCTTAACGGGCTTGGATCACAATGAGCAGTTCTTC. This sequence encodes CASSLTGLDHNEQFF. Using reference TRBV13 and TRBJ2-1 for the parts outside the CDR3, the full variable domain is AAGVIQSPRHLIKEKRETATLKCYPIPRHDTVYWYQQGPGQDPQFLISFYEKMQSDKGSIPDRFSAQQFSDYHSELNMSSLELGDSALYFCASSLTGLDHNEQFFGPGTRLTVL.

This chain's CDR3 is CASSMDRADTQYF. The DNA for the CDR3 is TGTGCCAGTAGTATGGACAGGGCAGATACGCAGTATTTT. V is TRBV19 and J is TRBJ2-3; TRBD1 matches 8 bases. The CDR3 length is 13 residues. CDR1 and CDR2 from the germline V gene are LNHDA and SQIVND (reference sequence). Trimming at V came to 3 bases and at J to 4 bases, leaving 0 bases not matched to a gene.